The 19 T cell receptor beta chains in this list originate from one sample, sequenced in a study of blood T cells in healthy people across ages. Together with a sample-barcoded 5' primer, a J-beta primer mix was included in a second PCR lasting roughly 6 to 12 cycles. TCRdb processed the 5' RACE reads anew with MiXCR; each CDR3 protein has one entry. The sample contains 650,000 to 1,000,000 distinct CDR3 sequences, about 37% of which appear only once. The sample was blood. The receptors were gathered from a man aged 18-30 years in good health.

V gene TRBV6-2 or TRBV6-3 combines with J gene TRBJ2-3; no definite D call. CDR3 size: 13 residues. The germline V gene has CDR1 MNHEY and CDR2 SVGEGT. The V gene lost 8 bases and the J gene lost 6 bases, with 15 bases spanning the gap. The CDR3 DNA follows: TGTGCCAGCTGTGGATTTCGGGCGGATACGCAGTATTTT. It specifies CASCGFRADTQYF.

The table lists this clonotype with a few counts. J is TRBJ2-3 and V is TRBV12-3 or TRBV12-4; D may be TRBD1 or TRBD2 (6 bases each). The CDR3 contains 15 residues. V shed 0 bases and J shed 5 bases, with 12 bases lying between them. The DNA of the CDR3 is TGTGCCAGCAGTTTAGCGGGGGGCAAAGGAGATACGCAGTATTTT. Translated, it gives CASSLAGGKGDTQYF.

This clonotype has more than one count but fewer than ten. The gene calls are TRBV20-1 and TRBJ2-7; D ambiguous. In germline, CDR1 is DFQATT, CDR2 SNEGSKA (reference sequence). The CDR3 spans 12 residues. The V end lost 5 bases, the J end lost 4 bases, and 12 bases lay between the germline ends. Written as DNA, the CDR3 is TGCAGTGCTTCTAAGGACGGTTACGAGCAGTACTTC. This sequence encodes CSASKDGYEQYF.

The chain carries TRBV5-1 and TRBJ1-1; D unresolved. The germline gives CDR1 SGHRS, CDR2 YFSETQ. The length of the CDR3 is 16 residues. Trimming shortened V by 0 bases and J by 4 bases, and 16 bases separated the two germline ends. The DNA for the CDR3 is TGCGCCAGCAGCTTGGCCTGGCAGGCGGAGGGCACTGAAGCTTTCTTT. This translates into CASSLAWQAEGTEAFF.

This clonotype came up a few times. CDR3 loop: CASSRTTTGWMNTEAFF. In nucleotides, the CDR3 is TGCGCCAGCAGCCGCACGACAACAGGGTGGATGAACACTGAAGCTTTCTTT. V and J are TRBV4-1 and TRBJ1-1, with D possibly matching TRBD1 (6 bases). Germline values: CDR1 MGHRA, CDR2 YSYEKL. This CDR3 has 17 amino acids. V lost 4 bases and J lost 0, with 18 bases in between.

This chain joins TRBV5-6 and TRBJ1-4; possibly TRBD1 for D (6 bases). V lost 4 bases to trimming and J lost 7 bases, with 20 bases between them. The CDR3 totals 16 residues. In germline, CDR1 is SGHDT, CDR2 YYEEEE. The chain's CDR3 is CASSPRSSGAGEKLFF. The CDR3 DNA reads TGTGCCAGCAGCCCGCGGTCGTCGGGGGCGGGTGAAAAACTGTTTTTT.

J is TRBJ2-1 and V is TRBV7-2; 8 bases match TRBD2. V gave up 5 bases and J gave up 6 bases; unmatched junction bases: 6. The CDR3 runs 14 residues. Germline CDR1 is SGHTA and CDR2 is FQGNSA. The CDR3 DNA follows: TGTGCCAGCAGCCTCCAAGCGGGAGCCAATGAGCAGTTCTTC. This codes for CASSLQAGANEQFF.

This chain uses TRBV5-6 with TRBJ1-1; D ambiguous. The germline CDR1 and CDR2 sequences are SGHDT and YYEEEE. V lost 0 bases to trimming and J lost 3 bases, with 18 bases between them. The CDR3 has 17 amino acids. In DNA form, the CDR3 reads TGTGCCAGCAGCTTGGTGGGATGGGGTACCGAGGACACTGAAGCTTTCTTT. The encoded protein is CASSLVGWGTEDTEAFF. Full variable domain (rest looked up from reference TRBV5-6 and TRBJ1-1): DAGVTQSPTHLIKTRGQQVTLRCSPKSGHDTVSWYQQALGQGPQFIFQYYEEEERQRGNFPDRFSGHQFPNYSSELNVNALLLGDSALYLCASSLVGWGTEDTEAFFGQGTRLTVV.

This clonotype showed up many times. The V and J genes are TRBV20-1 and TRBJ2-3; either TRBD1 or TRBD2 may supply D (5 bases each). Germline V lookup: CDR1 DFQATT, CDR2 SNEGSKA (reference sequence). The CDR3 consists of 16 residues. V was pared by 1 base and J by 2 bases, with 16 bases between. The CDR3 DNA reads TGCAGTGCTAGAGCCGGGACGGATTCGTTCACAGATACGCAGTATTTT. Amino acids: CSARAGTDSFTDTQYF.

This clonotype was seen many times. The chain links TRBV27 to TRBJ2-5; 8 bases match TRBD2. The V segment lost 2 bases and the J segment 4 bases; nucleotides outside the gene matches: 9. CDR1 and CDR2 (germline): MNHEY, SMNVEV (reference sequence). This CDR3 comprises 16 residues. The CDR3 region has the DNA TGTGCCAGCAGTTTAAACGGGAGGGACAACCGAGAGACCCAGTACTTC. It encodes CASSLNGRDNRETQYF.

This clonotype was picked up a small number of times. V usage is TRBV25-1 and J usage is TRBJ1-6, with TRBD1 matching over 9 bases. Germline V gene data show CDR1 as MGHDK and CDR2 as SYGVNS. The CDR3 covers 15 residues. Germline trimming cut 6 bases from V and 8 bases from J; bases unmatched to any gene: 8. The CDR3 nucleotides are TGTGCCAGCAGAGGGACAGGGACTTCGTATTCACCCCTCCACTTT. Protein: CASRGTGTSYSPLHF.

The V and J genes are TRBV4-3 and TRBJ2-1; 9 positions match TRBD2. The CDR3 covers 17 residues. From germline, CDR1 is LGHNA and CDR2 YSLEER. With 2 bases clipped from V and 6 bases from J, the junction kept 11 bases outside the gene matches. CDR3 sequence (DNA): TGCGCCAGCAGCCAATTCGGCGGTGGGCGGGGGGGCAATGAGCAGTTCTTC. It is translated as CASSQFGGGRGGNEQFF.

The V call is TRBV28, the J call TRBJ2-7; D uncertain. V dropped 4 bases and J dropped 6 bases, with 10 bases sitting between them. Germline V CDR1 and CDR2: MDHEN, SYDVKM. CDR3 size: 12 residues. CDR3 sequence reads: CASSWSVAEQYF. DNA of the CDR3: TGTGCCAGCAGTTGGTCCGTGGCCGAGCAGTACTTC. Variable domain in full (rest from reference TRBV28 and TRBJ2-7): DVKVTQSSRYLVKRTGEKVFLECVQDMDHENMFWYRQDPGLGLRLIYFSYDVKMKEKGDIPEGYSVSREKKERFSLILESASTNQTSMYLCASSWSVAEQYFGPGTRLTVT.

The rearrangement links TRBV5-1 to TRBJ1-1; 9 nucleotides line up with TRBD1. In germline, CDR1 is SGHRS, CDR2 YFSETQ. V lost 0 bases and J lost 8; bases outside the gene matches: 2. The length of the CDR3 is 13 residues. The CDR3 region is CASSLEGTGEAFF. CDR3 nucleotide sequence: TGCGCCAGCAGCTTGGAAGGGACAGGGGAAGCTTTCTTT.

This clonotype occurred a few times. The chain couples TRBV6-5 to TRBJ2-5; 9 bases fit TRBD1. The germline CDR1 and CDR2 sequences are MNHEY and SVGAGI. The CDR3 contains 16 residues. The V segment lost 0 bases and the J segment 4 bases; nucleotides outside the gene matches: 6. DNA of the CDR3: TGTGCCAGCAGTTACTCGCCCCGACAGGGGGGAGAGACCCAGTACTTC. Protein: CASSYSPRQGGETQYF.

This clonotype was picked up a small number of times. CDR3 in amino acids: CASRGQQETQYF. The CDR3 nucleotides read TGTGCCAGCAGGGGACAGCAAGAGACCCAGTACTTC. The genes are TRBV2 and TRBJ2-5, with 7 positions matching TRBD1. This CDR3 contains 12 residues. Germline CDR1 reads SNHLY; CDR2 reads FYNNEI. V trimming: 6 bases; J trimming: 2 bases; junction bases outside the gene matches: 0.

Regarding this clonotype: A much larger clone is a single base away; this may be a read error. The chain carries TRBV7-2 and TRBJ2-5; tentatively, D is TRBD1 (6 bases). The CDR3 runs 13 residues. CDR1 and CDR2 from the germline V gene are SGHTA and FQGNSA. V was pared by 4 bases and J by 5 bases, with 11 bases between. The CDR3, as DNA: TGTGCCAGCAGCTCCGACAGGACGGAGACCCAGTACTTC. Amino acids: CASSSDRTETQYF.

The chain combines TRBV3-1 with TRBJ2-1; 7 nucleotides line up with TRBD2. V was clipped by 4 bases and J by 0 bases; unmatched bases: 6. From germline, CDR1 is LGHDT and CDR2 YNNKEL (reference sequence). The CDR3 contains 16 residues. CDR3 nucleotide sequence: TGTGCCAGCAGCCGCTGGGCTAGCGGCTCCTACAATGAGCAGTTCTTC. Protein sequence: CASSRWASGSYNEQFF.

CDR3 region: CASCRSNTGELFF. The CDR3 nucleotides read TGTGCCAGTTGCAGGTCAAACACCGGGGAGCTGTTTTTT. The J gene is TRBJ2-2, the V gene TRBV2; D not resolved. Trimming took off 9 bases at V and 2 bases at J, with 10 bases between the two ends. CDR1 is SNHLY, CDR2 FYNNEI, per germline. The CDR3 spans 13 residues.